This T cell receptor beta chain was documented in a study of response to subunit inactivated influenza vaccine. TCRdb independently ran MiXCR on the RT-PCR reads; one entry per CDR3 protein. Altogether about 540,000 distinct CDR3 sequences are present, under 25% being singletons, with the ten largest covering 2.5% to 3%. The J segment lost 4 bases and the V segment lost 8 bases, leaving 8 bases of the junction unmatched. The CDR3 is 15 residues long. Germline CDR1 reads MRHNA; CDR2 reads SNTAGT. These same data were also listed under a study on T cells expressing NK-cell markers. That publication notes: TCR beta cDNA was generated via 5'RACE template switching incorporating UMIs. Sorted CD3+CD56+NKG2C+, CD3+CD56+NKG2C- and CD3+CD56-NKG2C+ T cells provided the TCR beta repertoires. Just one sequenced donor of eight was HCMV-seronegative, while seven were seropositive. Dominant NKG2C+ clonotypes made up about 1.0-8% of CD8+ T cells in six donors. Where four donors were concerned, these clonotypes also led the CD3+CD56-NKG2C+ fraction.

The V call is TRBV6-4, the J call TRBJ2-2, with TRBD2 matching 9 bases. The TCR sequence derives from a man aged 45-60 years who received an inactivated influenza vaccine. Sample: CD4+ T cells sorted from PBMCs, taken 11 to 12 days after vaccination. DNA for the CDR3: TGTGCCAGCCGAAATAGCGGGGGACCCACCGGGGAGCTGTTTTTT. Protein: CASRNSGGPTGELFF.